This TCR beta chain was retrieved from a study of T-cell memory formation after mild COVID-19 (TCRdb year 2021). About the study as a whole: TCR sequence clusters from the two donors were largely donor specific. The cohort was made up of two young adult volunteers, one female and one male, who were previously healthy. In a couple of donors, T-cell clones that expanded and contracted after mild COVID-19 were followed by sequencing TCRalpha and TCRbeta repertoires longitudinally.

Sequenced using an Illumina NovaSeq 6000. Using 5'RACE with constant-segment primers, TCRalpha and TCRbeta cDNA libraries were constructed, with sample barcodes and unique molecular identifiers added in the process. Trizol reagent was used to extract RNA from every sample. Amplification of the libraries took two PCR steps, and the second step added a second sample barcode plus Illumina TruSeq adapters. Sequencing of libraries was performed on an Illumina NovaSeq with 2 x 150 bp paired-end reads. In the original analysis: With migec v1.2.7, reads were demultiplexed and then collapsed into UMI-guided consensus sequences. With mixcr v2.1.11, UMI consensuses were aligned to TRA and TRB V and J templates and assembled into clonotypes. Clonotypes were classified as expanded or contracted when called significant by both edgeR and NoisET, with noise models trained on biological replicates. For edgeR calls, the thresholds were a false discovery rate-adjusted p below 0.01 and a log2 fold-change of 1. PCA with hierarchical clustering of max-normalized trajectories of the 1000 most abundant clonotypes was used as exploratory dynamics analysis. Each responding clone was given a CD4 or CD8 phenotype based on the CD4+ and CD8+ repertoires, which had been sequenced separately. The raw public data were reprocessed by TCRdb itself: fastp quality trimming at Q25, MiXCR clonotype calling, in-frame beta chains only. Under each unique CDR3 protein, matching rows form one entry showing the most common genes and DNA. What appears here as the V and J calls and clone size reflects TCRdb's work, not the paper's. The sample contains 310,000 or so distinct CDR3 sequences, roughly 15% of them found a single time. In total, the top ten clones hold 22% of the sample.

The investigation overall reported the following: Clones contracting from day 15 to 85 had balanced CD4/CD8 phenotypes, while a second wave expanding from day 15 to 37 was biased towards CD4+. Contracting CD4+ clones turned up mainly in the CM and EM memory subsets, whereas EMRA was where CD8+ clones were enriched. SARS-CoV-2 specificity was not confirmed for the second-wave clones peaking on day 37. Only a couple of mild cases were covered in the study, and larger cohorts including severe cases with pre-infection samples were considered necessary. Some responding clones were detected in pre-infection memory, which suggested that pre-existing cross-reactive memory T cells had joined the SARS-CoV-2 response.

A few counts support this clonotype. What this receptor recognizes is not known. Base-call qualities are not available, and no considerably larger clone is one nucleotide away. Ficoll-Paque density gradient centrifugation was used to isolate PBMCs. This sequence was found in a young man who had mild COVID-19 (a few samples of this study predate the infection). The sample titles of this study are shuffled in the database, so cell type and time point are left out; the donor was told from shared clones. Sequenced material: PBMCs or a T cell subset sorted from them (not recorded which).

The DNA sequence reads TGCGCCAGCAGCCACGGACAGGAAAACTACGAGCAGTACTTC. It specifies CASSHGQENYEQYF. This sequence uses TRBV4-1 and TRBJ2-7, and 7 junction bases match TRBD1. CDR1 and CDR2 are read off the germline V gene as MGHRA and YSYEKL. The CDR3 sequence holds 14 residues, the cysteine and phenylalanine included. The DNA shown is the 42-base CDR3, in frame from base 1. Trimming removed 3 bases from V and 3 bases from J; the gene matches leave 5 bases unexplained.